This T cell receptor beta chain is from a study of blood T cell repertoires in COVID-19. Study background: COVID-19 samples from acute and convalescent phases originated in the United States, Italy and Spain. Nucleic acid was either cDNA or gDNA, and it came from T cells, B-cell-depleted T cells, or PBMCs.

A single count supports this clone. In the study's own analysis: From reference gene primer amplification, estimates of nucleated cell counts were derived. Profiled with immunoSEQ multiplex PCR; TCRdb holds only in-frame clones, not every one. That table furnishes V, J and clone size, whereas the DNA furnished D and trimming. The table has some 150,000 clones, about 82% seen once. The germline V gene encodes CDR1 SGHDN and CDR2 FVKESK. V lost 5 bases, J lost 2 bases, and 15 bases lay in between. The CDR3 consists of 15 residues. The TCR originated in a woman aged 60-70 years with acute or convalescent COVID-19. Sample: peripheral blood. The chain joins TRBV14 to TRBJ1-2; a possible D gene is TRBD1 (5 bases). The chain's CDR3 is CASSYDRRSNYGYTF. The DNA of the CDR3 is TGTGCCAGCAGCTACGACAGACGATCGAACTATGGCTACACCTTC.